Presented here are 10 T cell receptor beta chains from one specimen sequenced in a study of blood T cell repertoires in COVID-19. Data came from immunoSEQ multiplex PCR; TCRdb stores just in-frame clones and leaves some out. This sample yields approximately 150,000 clones, of which about 83% are seen a single time; nearly 3.5% belongs to the top ten. The sample taken for sequencing was PBMCs or T cells enriched from blood (not recorded which). The source of these receptors is a woman in her forties or fifties with acute COVID-19.

This clone was recorded once. The chain has TRBV18 and TRBJ1-5; D gene uncertain. The CDR3 has 12 residues. V shed 0 bases and J shed 11 bases, with 8 bases lying between them. The germline V gene has CDR1 KGHSH and CDR2 LQKENI. CDR3: CASSPPTGTQHF. CDR3 bases: TGTGCCAGCTCACCACCGACGGGGACCCAGCATTTT.

The chain combines TRBV7-3 with TRBJ2-2; 10 positions agree with TRBD1. Germline V lookup: CDR1 SGHTA, CDR2 FQGTGA. This CDR3 comprises 15 residues. Trimming took 5 bases from V and 6 from J; bases not matched to a gene: 6. DNA of the CDR3: TGTGCCAGCAGCCGCACGACAGGGGGCCCCGGGGAGCTGTTTTTT. The encoded protein is CASSRTTGGPGELFF.

The J gene is TRBJ2-3, the V gene TRBV29-1; 11 positions match TRBD2. V shed 7 bases, J shed 1 base, and the junction held 7 bases outside the gene matches. Germline-derived CDR1 and CDR2 are SQVTM and ANQGSEA. The CDR3 is 15 amino acids. This CDR3 is CSANSGRARTDTQYF. The DNA for the CDR3 is TGCAGCGCGAATAGCGGGAGGGCCCGCACAGATACGCAGTATTTT.

V gene TRBV5-1 combines with J gene TRBJ2-5; 8 bases agree with TRBD1. The CDR3 contains 16 residues. Germline V lookup: CDR1 SGHRS, CDR2 YFSETQ. Losses at the gene ends were 4 bases for V and 4 bases for J; bases not matched to a gene: 12. The CDR3: CASSPFQGAQGETQYF. The CDR3 nucleotides read TGCGCCAGCAGCCCATTTCAGGGGGCGCAGGGAGAGACCCAGTACTTC.

The chain employs TRBV28 and TRBJ1-4, with a tentative D call TRBD1 (5 bases). From germline, CDR1 is MDHEN and CDR2 SYDVKM. V gave up 4 bases and J gave up 10 bases, with 19 bases separating them. The CDR3 contains 15 residues. CDR3 sequence reads: CASSSRGWGGGKLFF. Here the CDR3 DNA reads TGTGCCAGCAGTTCCCGGGGTTGGGGCGGGGGAAAACTGTTTTTT.

This chain joins TRBV10-3 and TRBJ2-7; 9 nucleotides match TRBD1. J was trimmed by 5 bases and V by 3 bases; bases with no gene match: 5. The V gene's germline CDR1 is ENHRY and CDR2 SYGVKD. The CDR3 contains 14 residues. This CDR3 is CAISDGTGRDEQYF. The CDR3, as DNA: TGTGCCATCAGTGATGGGACAGGGCGGGACGAGCAGTACTTC.

CDR3 in DNA: TGTGCCAGCAGCGCCCGGCGAGAGGGAGATACGCAGTATTTT. Translating it yields CASSARREGDTQYF. The chain has TRBV7-6 and TRBJ2-3, with D possibly matching TRBD2 (5 bases). CDR1 and CDR2 from the germline V gene are SGHVS and FNYEAQ. The CDR3 is 14 residues long. V was shortened by 5 bases and J by 5 bases, with 14 bases between the two germline ends.

The gene calls are TRBV7-9 and TRBJ2-2; 8 positions match TRBD1. Trimming removed 5 bases from V and 5 bases from J; junction bases left unmatched: 10. Germline lookup yields CDR1 SEHNR and CDR2 FQNEAQ (reference sequence). CDR3 length: 16 amino acids. The CDR3 nucleotides are TGTGCCAGCAGCCCTTATGGACAGGGCCGTACCGGGGAGCTGTTTTTT. Its protein is CASSPYGQGRTGELFF.

The CDR3 reads CASSLMGTGWDNEQFF. The CDR3 DNA reads as TGTGCCAGCAGCTTAATGGGTACAGGGTGGGACAATGAGCAGTTCTTC. The chain carries TRBV7-3 and TRBJ2-1, with D maybe TRBD1 (6 bases). This CDR3 contains 16 residues. V was trimmed by 1 base and J by 5 bases, leaving 15 bases between them. The germline V gene encodes CDR1 SGHTA and CDR2 FQGTGA.

CDR3 DNA sequence: TGTGCCAGCTCACCCTACGACTATGAGCAGTTCTTC. Its translation: CASSPYDYEQFF. The rearrangement joins TRBV2 to TRBJ2-1; no definite D call. The CDR3 sequence is 12 residues long. Germline CDR1 and CDR2: SNHLY and FYNNEI. The V end lost 8 bases, the J end lost 8 bases, and 13 bases lay between the germline ends. Based on the CDR3 plus reference TRBV2 and TRBJ2-1, the full variable domain is EPEVTQTPSHQVTQMGQEVILRCVPISNHLYFYWYRQILGQKVEFLVSFYNNEISEKSEIFDDQFSVERPDGSNFTLKIRSTKLEDSAMYFCASSPYDYEQFFGPGTRLTVL.